Listed below are T cell receptor beta chains from one sample, sequenced in a study of metastatic and nonmetastatic thyroid tumors. With MiXCR, TCRdb reprocessed the PCR reads. The sample records about 4,100 clones, 35% being singletons. The sample taken for sequencing was adjacent normal tissue. Receptor source: a female donor with papillary thyroid cancer or a benign thyroid nodule (not recorded which). Some clones in this sample may be carry-over from other donors' samples. The CDR3 runs from the conserved cysteine through the conserved F or W. Each record gives: J gene, clone size, V gene, D gene, CDR3 DNA, CDR3 protein. A D gene is named only where the DNA matches it firmly. Not every row has a clone size; where given, it reads once, few, many or a size class.

TRBJ2-5	large	TRBV12-3/TRBV12-4	.	TGTGCCAGCAGTTTAGCGCGGGGGACCCAGTACTTC	CASSLARGTQYF
TRBJ1-2	large	TRBV20-1	TRBD1	TGCAGTGCTGTCCCGGGACAGGTCTATGGCTACACCTTC	CSAVPGQVYGYTF
TRBJ1-1	medium-sized	TRBV7-9	.	TGTGCCAGCAGCTTGGGACAGAACACTGAAGCTTTCTTT	CASSLGQNTEAFF
TRBJ2-3	few	TRBV27	TRBD2	TGTGCCGGCAGTTTAGGGACTAACGACCGCACAGATACGCAGTATTTT	CAGSLGTNDRTDTQYF
TRBJ2-7	few	TRBV7-2	TRBD2	TGTGCCAGCAGCGTTCTAGCGGGGGGCGCCTACGAGCAGTACTTC	CASSVLAGGAYEQYF
TRBJ2-1	large	TRBV6-1	TRBD2	TGTGCCAGCAGTGAGCTAGCGGGAGGGTACAATGAGCAGTTCTTC	CASSELAGGYNEQFF
TRBJ1-2	few	TRBV28	.	TGTGCCAGCTTCTCAAACTATGGCTACACCTTC	CASFSNYGYTF
TRBJ2-6	few	TRBV6-1	.	TGTGCCAGCAGGAACTCTGGGGCCAACGTCCTGACTTTC	CASRNSGANVLTF
TRBJ1-4	medium-sized	TRBV3-1	TRBD1	TGTGCCAGCAGCCAACTTACAGGGGTGGGTGAAAAACTGTTTTTT	CASSQLTGVGEKLFF
TRBJ1-5	few	TRBV12-3/TRBV12-4	.	TGTGCCAGCAGGTCAGGGTTCCAGCCCCAGCATTTT	CASRSGFQPQHF
TRBJ1-6	few	TRBV2	.	TGTGCCAGCAGTGGGCAGGGCGGGTCACCCCTCCACTTT	CASSGQGGSPLHF
TRBJ2-1	.	TRBV24-1	TRBD2	TGTGCCACCAGTGATTTTTCAGGGACTAGCGGGAGTCCCAGGGATGAGCAGTTCTTC	CATSDFSGTSGSPRDEQFF
TRBJ2-2	.	TRBV24-1	.	TGTGCCACCAGTGGGGCGAACACCGGGGAGCTGTTTTTT	CATSGANTGELFF
TRBJ2-1	few	TRBV6-6	.	TGTGCCAGCAGTTACCCAGGGACCTCCAATGAGCAGTTCTTC	CASSYPGTSNEQFF
TRBJ1-2	.	TRBV11-2	.	TGTGCCAGCAGCTCCTACAGGGTTAGCTATGGCTACACCTTC	CASSSYRVSYGYTF
TRBJ2-2	.	TRBV6-1	TRBD1	TGTGCCAGCAGTGAGGGACAGGCTCGAGCCGGGGAGCTGTTTTTT	CASSEGQARAGELFF
TRBJ1-1	.	TRBV27	.	TGTGCCAGCAGTGTCAACATGAACACTGAAGCTTTCTTT	CASSVNMNTEAFF
TRBJ2-7	.	TRBV14	TRBD2	TGTGCCAGCAGCCCGACTAGCTTTCACTACGAGCAGTACTTC	CASSPTSFHYEQYF
TRBJ1-3	few	TRBV12-3/TRBV12-4	.	TGTGCCAGCAGTTGGGACGCCGACTCTGGAAACACCATATATTTT	CASSWDADSGNTIYF
TRBJ2-4	medium-sized	TRBV12-3/TRBV12-4	.	TGTGCCAGCAGTTTAAGGGGAAACATTCAGTACTTC	CASSLRGNIQYF
TRBJ1-6	.	TRBV18	.	TGTGCCAGCTCACCAGATCGTAATTCACCCCTCCACTTT	CASSPDRNSPLHF
TRBJ2-7	.	TRBV6-6	.	TGTGCCAGCAGTTACCACCAGGCTTCCTACGAGCAGTACTTC	CASSYHQASYEQYF
TRBJ1-3	.	TRBV9	.	TGTGCCAGCAGTCGGGGGGGAAACACCATATATTTT	CASSRGGNTIYF
TRBJ2-3	.	TRBV6-2/TRBV6-3	.	TGTGCCAGCACAACCTCCACAGATACGCAGTATTTT	CASTTSTDTQYF
TRBJ1-5	.	TRBV2	TRBD1	TGTGCCAGCAGTGAAGAAGATGGGACAGGAGGTCAGCCCCAGCATTTT	CASSEEDGTGGQPQHF